The rows below give T cell receptor beta chains drawn from one sample of a study of CD8 T cells in ankylosing spondylitis. TCRdb reprocessed the 5' RACE reads via MiXCR and lists one record per CDR3 protein. The table includes 230,000 or so distinct CDR3 sequences, over 15% detected once. Sequencing was performed on blood, either unsorted or a sorted T cell fraction (not recorded which). Receptors were obtained from a male donor with ankylosing spondylitis or in good health (not recorded which). Both conserved end residues are part of each CDR3. The D gene is left open where the match is weak. Where a row states a size, it is once, few, many or the class of an expanded clone; other rows omit it.

V gene,D gene,clone size,J gene,CDR3 DNA,CDR3 protein
TRBV4-1,TRBD2,NA,TRBJ2-3,TGCGCCAGCAGCCAGCATGGGCTAGCGGGAGGAGGTGGGGTCGGGGATACGCAGTATTTT,CASSQHGLAGGGGVGDTQYF
TRBV5-1,TRBD1,NA,TRBJ2-5,TGCGCCAGCAGCTCAAGCGGGACAGGGGGAAGGGAGACCCAGTACTTC,CASSSSGTGGRETQYF
TRBV7-6,NA,NA,TRBJ2-1,TGTGCCAGCAGCCACCCTACCGGCCAGGGGAAAAACAATGAGCAGTTCTTC,CASSHPTGQGKNNEQFF
TRBV7-8,NA,few,TRBJ2-7,TGTGCCAGCAGCAACTACGAGCAGTACTTC,CASSNYEQYF
TRBV11-2,TRBD1,few,TRBJ2-3,TGTGCCAGCAGCTTAGAAGTGGGACAGGGTTACACAGATACGCAGTATTTT,CASSLEVGQGYTDTQYF
TRBV9,NA,NA,TRBJ2-2,TGTGCCAGCAGCGTAGAAACGGGATCGTACGGGGAGCTGTTTTTT,CASSVETGSYGELFF
TRBV12-3/TRBV12-4,TRBD1,many,TRBJ1-2,TGTGCCAGCAGTCAGGGGGCTTTTGGCTACACCTTC,CASSQGAFGYTF
TRBV7-9,NA,few,TRBJ1-2,TGTGCCAGCAGCGGCGGAATAGGACAGAACTATGGCTACACCTTC,CASSGGIGQNYGYTF
TRBV5-6,TRBD1,few,TRBJ2-3,TGTGCCAGCAGCTTCGGGACAGCTACAGATACGCAGTATTTT,CASSFGTATDTQYF
TRBV27,NA,NA,TRBJ2-7,TGTGCCAGCAGTTCTTGGACTGGGACCTACGAGCAGTACTTC,CASSSWTGTYEQYF
TRBV7-9,NA,few,TRBJ2-7,TGTGCCAGCACCCCCCTCAAGGTCGGGGGCGTCGACGAGCAGTACTTC,CASTPLKVGGVDEQYF
TRBV6-5,NA,NA,TRBJ1-5,TGTGCCAGCAGTTACTCCTGGGATCAGCCCCAGCATTTT,CASSYSWDQPQHF
TRBV12-3/TRBV12-4,NA,few,TRBJ2-1,TGTGCCAGCAGTTTAGTCGGGCTAGGACATAGTGAGCAGTTCTTC,CASSLVGLGHSEQFF
TRBV20-1,NA,NA,TRBJ2-4,TGCAGTGCTAGAGACCGGGACCTCCCGGGCATTCAGTACTTC,CSARDRDLPGIQYF
TRBV12-3/TRBV12-4,NA,few,TRBJ2-7,TGTGCCAGCAGTTTAGGGGACAACCCCTACGAGCAGTACTTC,CASSLGDNPYEQYF
TRBV12-3/TRBV12-4,NA,once,TRBJ1-4,TGTGCCAGCAGTTTAGCCGGGGGGTTGGGTGAAAAACTGTTTTTT,CASSLAGGLGEKLFF
TRBV4-1,NA,few,TRBJ1-2,TGCGCCAGCAGCCAAGATCTGGGATTCTCCGACTATGGCTACACCTTC,CASSQDLGFSDYGYTF
TRBV6-1,TRBD1,NA,TRBJ2-1,TGTGCCAGCAAGACAGGGGGCAGCCTAGCGACTAACAATGAGCAGTTCTTC,CASKTGGSLATNNEQFF
TRBV6-5,NA,few,TRBJ2-3,TGTGCCAGCAGTTACCAGCTGCCAGATACGCAGTATTTT,CASSYQLPDTQYF
TRBV29-1,NA,NA,TRBJ2-3,TGCAGCGTTGAAGACGTCCCGAGACTCTCTAGCACAGATACGCAGTATTTT,CSVEDVPRLSSTDTQYF
TRBV4-1,TRBD2,few,TRBJ2-1,TGCGCCAGCAGCCAGGAGGGGACTAGCGGGAGGGTTTACAATGAGCAGTTCTTC,CASSQEGTSGRVYNEQFF
TRBV7-3,TRBD2,many,TRBJ2-1,TGTGCCAGCAGCCTCGAGACTAGCGGGAGTTTCAATGAGCAGTTCTTC,CASSLETSGSFNEQFF
TRBV29-1,NA,few,TRBJ2-1,TGCAGCGTTGGCCCGAATGAGCAGTTCTTC,CSVGPNEQFF
TRBV25-1,NA,NA,TRBJ2-7,TGTGCCAGCACGGAGCGGGACAAGACCTACGAGCAGTACTTC,CASTERDKTYEQYF
TRBV12-3/TRBV12-4,NA,NA,TRBJ2-5,TGTGCCAGCAGTCCCGAAAATAACCAAGAGACCCAGTACTTC,CASSPENNQETQYF
TRBV29-1,TRBD1,NA,TRBJ2-1,TGCAGCGCGACGGGGACAGGGGGAGGTAAGGGTTACAATGAGCAGTTCTTC,CSATGTGGGKGYNEQFF
TRBV9,TRBD2,NA,TRBJ2-1,TGTGCCAGCAGCTCCGCTCTCGGGGGAGGGGCTCGGGATGAGCAGTTCTTC,CASSSALGGGARDEQFF
TRBV20-1,TRBD1,few,TRBJ1-4,TGCAGTGCCCCCGGTGGGGACAGGGATGAAAAACTGTTTTTT,CSAPGGDRDEKLFF
TRBV4-1,NA,many,TRBJ2-7,TGCGCCAGCAGCCAAGAAGGCAGGGGCTCCTACGAGCAGTACTTC,CASSQEGRGSYEQYF
TRBV4-3,NA,few,TRBJ2-7,TGCGCCAGCAGCCAAGATATTGAGGTGGACGAGCAGTACTTC,CASSQDIEVDEQYF
TRBV11-2,NA,NA,TRBJ2-1,TGTGCCAGCAGCTGGGACCAGAACAATGAGCAGTTCTTC,CASSWDQNNEQFF
TRBV20-1,NA,NA,TRBJ2-2,TGCAGTGCTAGACAGCGAATAACCGGGGAGCTGTTTTTT,CSARQRITGELFF
TRBV5-5,NA,NA,TRBJ1-4,TGTGCCAGCAGCTTGGGGTCCCAATGGGTCTCTAATGAAAAACTGTTTTTT,CASSLGSQWVSNEKLFF
TRBV4-2,TRBD2,many,TRBJ2-1,TGTGCCAGCAGCCACCCCCCGGGGGGGAATGAGCAGTTCTTC,CASSHPPGGNEQFF
TRBV6-1,NA,few,TRBJ2-3,TGTGCCAGCATCGGGGGCAGGGGCACAGATACGCAGTATTTT,CASIGGRGTDTQYF
TRBV7-9,NA,few,TRBJ2-5,TGTGCCAGCAGCCCGACCGGGACACCTAAAGAGACCCAGTACTTC,CASSPTGTPKETQYF
TRBV29-1,NA,NA,TRBJ2-7,TGCAGCGTTCGGCAGGGTTCGTCCGAGCAGTACTTC,CSVRQGSSEQYF
TRBV12-3/TRBV12-4,NA,many,TRBJ2-1,TGTGCCAGCAGTTTAATCGCCTTACCAGGAGGCGATGAGCAGTTCTTC,CASSLIALPGGDEQFF
TRBV5-1,NA,few,TRBJ2-1,TGCGCCAGCAGCTCGGCCCCTGGTGAGCAGTTCTTC,CASSSAPGEQFF
TRBV7-8,TRBD2,NA,TRBJ2-7,TGTGCCAGCAGCTTAGAGGGAGCGGGAGAAGCCTACGAGCAGTACTTC,CASSLEGAGEAYEQYF
TRBV28,NA,few,TRBJ2-3,TGTGCCAGCAGTTTATTGTGGACAGATACGCAGTATTTT,CASSLLWTDTQYF
TRBV29-1,NA,NA,TRBJ2-1,TGCAGCGTTGGGGAGAGGGCTTGGACATACAATGAGCAGTTCTTC,CSVGERAWTYNEQFF
TRBV6-1,NA,NA,TRBJ1-1,TGTGCCAGCAACTTCGGGTTTACTGAAGCTTTCTTT,CASNFGFTEAFF
TRBV4-3,NA,NA,TRBJ1-1,TGCGCCAGCAGCCAAGATAACGGCTACACTGAAGCTTTCTTT,CASSQDNGYTEAFF
TRBV20-1,NA,many,TRBJ2-1,TGCAGTGCTAGAGATCTGCGGCGTGAAGACAATGAGCAGTTCTTC,CSARDLRREDNEQFF
TRBV27,NA,few,TRBJ2-1,TGTGCCAGCAGTTTATCACTCTCCTACAATGAGCAGTTCTTC,CASSLSLSYNEQFF
TRBV4-3,TRBD2,NA,TRBJ2-1,TGCGCCAGCAGCCAAGATCTGGATAGCGGGATGTTCAATGAGCAGTTCTTC,CASSQDLDSGMFNEQFF